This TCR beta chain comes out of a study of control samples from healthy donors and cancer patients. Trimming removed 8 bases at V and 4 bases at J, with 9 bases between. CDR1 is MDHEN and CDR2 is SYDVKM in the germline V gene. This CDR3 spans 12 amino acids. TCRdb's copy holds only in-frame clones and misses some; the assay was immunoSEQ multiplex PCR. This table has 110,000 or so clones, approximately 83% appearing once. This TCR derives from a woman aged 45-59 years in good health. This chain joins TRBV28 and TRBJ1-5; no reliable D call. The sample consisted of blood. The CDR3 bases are TGTGCCAGCGGTACTGGGAATCAGCCCCAGCATTTT. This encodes CASGTGNQPQHF.